The 24 T cell receptor beta chains listed next were all sequenced from one sample in a study of OX40 agonist ivuxolimab in advanced cancers. The protocol was immunoSEQ multiplex PCR, while the TCRdb copy is restricted to in-frame clones and leaves out a portion. The sample has roughly 80,000 clones, approximately 85% seen once; the top ten hold under 0.75%. The sequencing here drew on CD4+ or CD8+ T cells sorted from blood, taken in a trial of the OX40 agonist ivuxolimab. Receptors were obtained from an adult with an advanced solid tumor such as melanoma, head and neck, liver or kidney cancer.

The rearrangement uses TRBV14 and TRBJ1-2; the D gene is possibly TRBD1 (6 bases). The CDR3 has 18 residues. Germline V gene data show CDR1 as SGHDN and CDR2 as FVKESK. V was cut by 3 bases and J by 0 bases, with 20 bases left in between. CDR3 sequence: CASSHSYGGRRTNYGYTF. CDR3 DNA: TGTGCCAGCAGCCACTCGTACGGGGGGCGCCGGACTAACTATGGCTACACCTTC.

The chain combines TRBV19 with TRBJ2-1; 9 bases map to TRBD2. V lost 5 bases to trimming and J lost 4 bases; unmatched junction nucleotides: 12. The CDR3 sequence is 17 residues long. Germline V gene lookup returns CDR1 LNHDA and CDR2 SQIVND (reference sequence). The DNA for the CDR3 is TGTGCCAGTAGTCCTCCTAGCGGGGCACCACAATACAATGAGCAGTTCTTC. This gives the protein CASSPPSGAPQYNEQFF.

Note on this clone: In the same sample, other DNA sequences code for this CDR3. The V gene is TRBV5-4, the J gene TRBJ2-5, with 8 bases that match TRBD2. The V and J ends lost 4 bases and 1 base, in that order; junction bases with no gene match: 6. CDR3 size: 15 residues. Germline assignment: CDR1 SGHNT and CDR2 YYREEE (reference sequence). CDR3 loop: CASSLGTSGQETQYF. In nucleotides, the CDR3 is TGTGCCAGCAGCCTTGGAACTAGCGGCCAAGAGACCCAGTACTTC.

This clone was found once. The V call is TRBV19, the J call TRBJ1-2; 7 nucleotides align to TRBD1. Germline values: CDR1 LNHDA, CDR2 SQIVND (reference sequence). V shed 4 bases and J 4 bases; nucleotides not matched to a gene: 6. The CDR3 loop spans 14 amino acids. CDR3 in DNA: TGTGCCAGTAGTACCGACAGGGACTTCTATGGCTACACCTTC. It specifies CASSTDRDFYGYTF.

The rearrangement links TRBV7-2 to TRBJ1-1; no clear D. The V and J ends lost 1 base and 11 bases respectively, with 5 bases between them. This CDR3 is built from 10 residues. CDR1 is SGHTA, CDR2 FQGNSA, per germline. The CDR3: CASSLGLAFF. The CDR3 DNA is TGTGCCAGCAGCTTAGGCCTTGCTTTCTTT.

The J gene is TRBJ2-5, the V gene TRBV7-2; D unresolved. With 3 bases removed from V and 5 bases from J, the gap between germline ends came to 13 bases. From germline, CDR1 is SGHTA and CDR2 FQGNSA. There are 14 residues in the CDR3. In DNA form, the CDR3 reads TGTGCCAGCAGCTTCGTGGTTGTTTCTGAGACCCAGTACTTC. The encoded protein is CASSFVVVSETQYF.

This clone was recorded only once. The genes are TRBV9 and TRBJ1-2; D not certain. V shed 5 bases and J shed 7 bases, with 15 bases lying between them. CDR3 length: 13 residues. Germline CDR1 reads SGDLS; CDR2 reads YYNGEE. The CDR3 spells CASRPPVSFGYTF. CDR3 nucleotides: TGTGCCAGCAGACCCCCCGTCAGTTTTGGCTACACCTTC.

The chain couples TRBV4-2 to TRBJ2-5, with D perhaps matching TRBD1 or TRBD2 (7 bases each). The CDR3 spans 19 residues. CDR1 and CDR2 from the germline V gene are LGHNA and YNFKEQ. V was cut by 3 bases and J by 7 bases, with 30 bases left in between. The CDR3 is CASSQQGGLAVGEAGTQYF. As DNA, the CDR3 is TGTGCCAGCAGCCAGCAGGGGGGCCTAGCGGTTGGGGAGGCAGGGACCCAGTACTTC.

J is TRBJ1-6 and V is TRBV19; 8 bases map to TRBD1. V shed 3 bases, J shed 7 bases, and the junction held 8 bases outside the gene matches. This CDR3 spans 16 amino acids. Germline V gene lookup returns CDR1 LNHDA and CDR2 SQIVND (reference sequence). The CDR3 DNA reads TGTGCCAGTAGTATCGCTGGACAGGGTTTGAATTCACCCCTCCACTTT. It encodes CASSIAGQGLNSPLHF.

The CDR3 loop is CASSVQVPDTQYF. The CDR3 DNA reads TGTGCCAGCAGCGTACAGGTTCCAGATACGCAGTATTTT. The chain employs TRBV9 and TRBJ2-3; D is undetermined. The CDR3 runs to 13 residues. Germline loops: CDR1 SGDLS, CDR2 YYNGEE. The V end was cut by 1 base, the J end by 4 bases, with 7 bases between.

The gene calls are TRBV2 and TRBJ2-5, with TRBD1 as a possible D gene (6 bases). The V gene lost 6 bases and the J gene lost 5 bases, with 16 bases spanning the gap. CDR1 is SNHLY, CDR2 FYNNEI, per germline. The CDR3 is 14 residues long. CDR3 nucleotide sequence: TGTGCCAGCAGGGAGGACAGCCTACGGGAGACCCAGTACTTC. This gives the protein CASREDSLRETQYF.

This clone was counted only a few times. The rearrangement joins TRBV7-2 to TRBJ2-1, with D unclear. Looked up from germline, CDR1 is SGHTA and CDR2 is FQGNSA. The CDR3 spans 18 residues. V lost 0 bases, J lost 0 bases, and 15 bases lay in between. The CDR3 DNA sequence: TGTGCCAGCAGCTTAGCAGCCTCCTCATATGGCTCCTACAATGAGCAGTTCTTC. It translates to CASSLAASSYGSYNEQFF.

This chain connects TRBV18 to TRBJ2-7, with D hard to call. In germline, CDR1 is KGHSH, CDR2 LQKENI. The germline V and J ends were trimmed by 2 bases and 0 bases, with 8 bases remaining between them. The length of the CDR3 is 14 residues. Written as DNA, the CDR3 is TGTGCCAGCTCACCAACTACAGCCTCCTACGAGCAGTACTTC. Protein product: CASSPTTASYEQYF.

There are a few counts of this clone. The V call is TRBV4-3, the J call TRBJ1-6; the match to TRBD1 covers 8 bases. The trim removed 4 bases at V and 3 bases at J, leaving 2 bases unmatched. The CDR3 extends over 15 amino acids. Germline V gene lookup returns CDR1 LGHNA and CDR2 YSLEER. CDR3 in amino acids: CASSLGTGYNSPLHF. Written as DNA, the CDR3 is TGCGCCAGCAGCCTCGGGACAGGCTATAATTCACCCCTCCACTTT.

The V gene is TRBV27, the J gene TRBJ2-1, with TRBD1 matching 7 bases. After removal of 6 bases from V and 7 bases from J, the junction contained 9 bases not matched to a gene. The germline V gene has CDR1 MNHEY and CDR2 SMNVEV (reference sequence). The CDR3 spans 14 residues. CDR3 loop: CASSLDRVRNEQFF. CDR3 coding DNA: TGTGCCAGCAGCCTTGACAGGGTTCGGAATGAGCAGTTCTTC.

This clone was observed a single time. The chain uses TRBV7-9 and TRBJ2-1; 12 bases line up with TRBD2. Per the germline V gene, CDR1 is SEHNR and CDR2 is FQNEAQ (reference sequence). After removal of 5 bases from V and 5 bases from J, the junction contained 1 base not matched to a gene. This CDR3 has 14 residues. The CDR3 coding sequence is TGTGCCAGCAGCACTAGCGGGGGGAACAATGAGCAGTTCTTC. Residues: CASSTSGGNNEQFF.

This clone has a handful of counts. This chain uses TRBV4-2 with TRBJ2-5; TRBD2 might be the D (7 bases). The CDR3 sequence is 15 residues long. Germline V lookup: CDR1 LGHNA, CDR2 YNFKEQ. The V end lost 6 bases, the J end lost 5 bases, and 19 bases lay between the germline ends. This CDR3 is CASSQARGGGETQYF. The CDR3 bases are TGTGCCAGCAGTCAGGCAAGGGGGGGCGGGGAGACCCAGTACTTC.

This clone was seen only once. The rearrangement uses TRBV18 and TRBJ2-7, with TRBD1 matching over 9 bases. V lost 5 bases and J lost 3; bases outside the gene matches: 5. The CDR3 totals 14 residues. Germline V CDR1 and CDR2: KGHSH, LQKENI. CDR3 region: CASSFPGQGYEQYF. The CDR3 DNA reads TGTGCCAGCTCATTCCCGGGACAGGGCTACGAGCAGTACTTC.

This clone came up a few times. The chain carries TRBV4-3 and TRBJ2-2; perhaps TRBD2 as D (5 bases). The CDR3 is 18 residues long. V lost 1 base and J 6 bases, leaving 21 bases between the germline ends. CDR1 is LGHNA and CDR2 is YSLEER in the germline V gene. The CDR3 loop is CASSQAGGLGIGAGELFF. The DNA of the CDR3 is TGCGCCAGCAGCCAAGCTGGCGGCTTGGGGATCGGGGCCGGGGAGCTGTTTTTT.

The rearrangement links TRBV12-5 to TRBJ2-6; weak D call: TRBD1 (5 bases). Trimming took off 4 bases at V and 5 bases at J, with 21 bases between the two ends. This CDR3 has 18 amino acids. CDR1 and CDR2 (germline): LGHNT, FRNRAP. The CDR3 loop is CASGCHCAGQSRANVLTF. CDR3 bases: TGTGCTAGTGGTTGTCATTGTGCAGGACAAAGTCGGGCCAACGTCCTGACTTTC.

This clone occurred a few times. The chain is built from TRBV2 and TRBJ1-6; 9 positions match TRBD1. V shed 6 bases and J 7 bases; nucleotides not matched to a gene: 7. Germline CDR1 reads SNHLY; CDR2 reads FYNNEI. This CDR3 is built from 15 residues. The CDR3 reads CASSLQGAQNSPLHF. CDR3 nucleotide sequence: TGTGCCAGCAGCCTACAGGGGGCGCAGAATTCACCCCTCCACTTT.

The V and J genes are TRBV11-1 and TRBJ1-1; D gene uncertain. CDR3 length equals 13 residues. V lost 6 bases to trimming and J lost 1 base, with 9 bases between them. CDR1 and CDR2 from the germline V gene are SGHAT and FQDESV (reference sequence). CDR3 protein: CASSAPRNTEAFF. The CDR3 DNA is TGTGCCAGCAGTGCCCCCCGGAACACTGAAGCTTTCTTT. The complete variable domain, with remaining parts taken from reference TRBV11-1 and TRBJ1-1, reads EAEVAQSPRYKITEKSQAVAFWCDPISGHATLYWYRQILGQGPELLVQFQDESVVDDSQLPKDRFSAERLKGVDSTLKIQPAELGDSAMYLCASSAPRNTEAFFGQGTRLTVV.

This chain links TRBV6-6 with TRBJ2-7; D is perhaps TRBD1 (6 bases). Between the trimmed V and J ends, which lost 5 bases and 0 bases, there was a span of 11 bases. The CDR3 spans 14 residues. CDR1 is MNHNY, CDR2 SVGAGI, per germline (reference sequence). CDR3 DNA: TGTGCCAGCAGTCGAAAGGACAGCTCCTACGAGCAGTACTTC. Its translation: CASSRKDSSYEQYF.

The chain uses TRBV29-1 and TRBJ2-7, with no clear D. This CDR3 is 12 amino acids long. Germline CDR1 is SQVTM and CDR2 is ANQGSEA. V lost 7 bases, J lost 2 bases, and 12 bases lay in between. CDR3 region: CSGADGTYEQYF. The CDR3 DNA reads TGCAGCGGTGCCGACGGTACCTACGAGCAGTACTTC.